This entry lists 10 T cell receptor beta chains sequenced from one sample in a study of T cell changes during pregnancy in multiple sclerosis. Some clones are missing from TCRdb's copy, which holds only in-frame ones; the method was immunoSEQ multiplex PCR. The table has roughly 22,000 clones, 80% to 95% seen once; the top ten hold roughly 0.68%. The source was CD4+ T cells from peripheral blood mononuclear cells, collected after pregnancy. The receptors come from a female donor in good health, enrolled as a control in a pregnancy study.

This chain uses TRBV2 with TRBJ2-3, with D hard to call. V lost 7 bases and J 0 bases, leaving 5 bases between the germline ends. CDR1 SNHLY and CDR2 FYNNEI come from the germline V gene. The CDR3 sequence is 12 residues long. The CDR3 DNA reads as TGTGCCAGCACACTAAGCACAGATACGCAGTATTTT. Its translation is CASTLSTDTQYF.

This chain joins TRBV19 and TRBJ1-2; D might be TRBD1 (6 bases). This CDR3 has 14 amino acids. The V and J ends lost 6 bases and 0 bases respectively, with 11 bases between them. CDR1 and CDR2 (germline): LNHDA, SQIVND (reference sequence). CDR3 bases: TGTGCCAGTAGCGAACAGGGAGCTAACTATGGCTACACCTTC. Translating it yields CASSEQGANYGYTF.

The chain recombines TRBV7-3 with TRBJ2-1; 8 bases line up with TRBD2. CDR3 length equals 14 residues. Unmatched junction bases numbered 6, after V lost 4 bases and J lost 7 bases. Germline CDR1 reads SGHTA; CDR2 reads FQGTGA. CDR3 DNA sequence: TGTGCCAGCAGCTCCACCGGGACTAGGAATGAGCAGTTCTTC. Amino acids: CASSSTGTRNEQFF.

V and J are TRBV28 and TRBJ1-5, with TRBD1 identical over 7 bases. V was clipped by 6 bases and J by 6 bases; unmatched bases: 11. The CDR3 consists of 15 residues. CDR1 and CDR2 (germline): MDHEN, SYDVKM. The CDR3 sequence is CASSQTGRVGQPQHF. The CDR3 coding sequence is TGTGCCAGCAGCCAGACAGGGAGAGTCGGTCAGCCCCAGCATTTT.

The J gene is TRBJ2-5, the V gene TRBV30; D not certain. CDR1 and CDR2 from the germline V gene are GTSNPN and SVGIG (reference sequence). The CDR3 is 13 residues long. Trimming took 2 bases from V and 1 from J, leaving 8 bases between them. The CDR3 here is CAWSKRLQETQYF. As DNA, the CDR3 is TGTGCCTGGAGTAAGCGTCTCCAAGAGACCCAGTACTTC.

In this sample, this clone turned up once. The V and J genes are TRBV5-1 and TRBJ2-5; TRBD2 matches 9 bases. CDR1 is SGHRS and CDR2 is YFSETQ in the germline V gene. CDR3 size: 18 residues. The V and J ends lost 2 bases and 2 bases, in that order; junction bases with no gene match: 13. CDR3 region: CASSFGALAGDIQETQYF. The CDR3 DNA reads TGCGCCAGCAGCTTCGGAGCACTAGCGGGCGATATTCAAGAGACCCAGTACTTC.

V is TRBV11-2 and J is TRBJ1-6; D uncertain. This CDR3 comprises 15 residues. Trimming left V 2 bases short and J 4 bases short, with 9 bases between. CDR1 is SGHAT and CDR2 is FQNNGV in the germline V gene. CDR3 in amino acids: CASSLMAGYNSPLHF. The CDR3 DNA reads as TGTGCCAGCAGCTTAATGGCGGGGTATAATTCACCCCTCCACTTT. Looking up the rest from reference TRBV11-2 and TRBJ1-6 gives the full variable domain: EAGVAQSPRYKIIEKRQSVAFWCNPISGHATLYWYQQILGQGPKLLIQFQNNGVVDDSQLPKDRFSAERLKGVDSTLKIQPAKLEDSAVYLCASSLMAGYNSPLHFGNGTRLTVT.

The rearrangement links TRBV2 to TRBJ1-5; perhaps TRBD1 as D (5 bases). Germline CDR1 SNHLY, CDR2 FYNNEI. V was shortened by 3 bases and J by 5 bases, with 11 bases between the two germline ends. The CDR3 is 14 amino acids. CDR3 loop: CASSDDQGYQPQHF. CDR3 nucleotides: TGTGCCAGCAGTGACGACCAGGGTTATCAGCCCCAGCATTTT.

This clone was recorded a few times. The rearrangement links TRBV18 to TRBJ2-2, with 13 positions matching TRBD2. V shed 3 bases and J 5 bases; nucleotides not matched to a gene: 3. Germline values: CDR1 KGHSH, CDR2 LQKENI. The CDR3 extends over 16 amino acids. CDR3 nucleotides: TGTGCCAGCTCACCTTCACTAGCGGGAGGGACCGGGGAGCTGTTTTTT. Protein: CASSPSLAGGTGELFF.

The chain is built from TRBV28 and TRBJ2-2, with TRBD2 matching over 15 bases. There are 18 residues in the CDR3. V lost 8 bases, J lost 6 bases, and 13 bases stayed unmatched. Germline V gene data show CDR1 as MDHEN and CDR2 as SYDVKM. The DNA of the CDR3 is TGTGCCAGCGCGACCCTAGGACTAGCGGGAGGGCTGGCCGGGGAGCTGTTTTTT. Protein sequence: CASATLGLAGGLAGELFF. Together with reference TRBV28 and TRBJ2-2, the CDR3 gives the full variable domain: DVKVTQSSRYLVKRTGEKVFLECVQDMDHENMFWYRQDPGLGLRLIYFSYDVKMKEKGDIPEGYSVSREKKERFSLILESASTNQTSMYLCASATLGLAGGLAGELFFGEGSRLTVL.